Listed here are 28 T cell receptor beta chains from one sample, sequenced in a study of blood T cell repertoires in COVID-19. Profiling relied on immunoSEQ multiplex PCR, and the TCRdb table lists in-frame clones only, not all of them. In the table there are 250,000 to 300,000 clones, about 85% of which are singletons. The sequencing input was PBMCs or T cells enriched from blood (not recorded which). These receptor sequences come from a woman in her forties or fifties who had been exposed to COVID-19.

In nucleotides, the CDR3 is TGTGCCAGCAGTTCAGGGCCCTTTGCTTTCTTT. Residues: CASSSGPFAFF. The gene calls are TRBV12-3 or TRBV12-4 and TRBJ1-1; TRBD1 is a possible D gene (5 bases). Trimming took off 4 bases at V and 11 bases at J, with 11 bases between the two ends. The CDR3 loop spans 11 amino acids.

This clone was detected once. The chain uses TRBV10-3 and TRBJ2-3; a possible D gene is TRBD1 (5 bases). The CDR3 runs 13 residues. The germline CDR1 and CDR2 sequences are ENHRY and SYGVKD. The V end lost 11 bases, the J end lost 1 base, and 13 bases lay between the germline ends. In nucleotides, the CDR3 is TGTGCCGCCTCGTCACAGGGCACAGATACGCAGTATTTT. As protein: CAASSQGTDTQYF.

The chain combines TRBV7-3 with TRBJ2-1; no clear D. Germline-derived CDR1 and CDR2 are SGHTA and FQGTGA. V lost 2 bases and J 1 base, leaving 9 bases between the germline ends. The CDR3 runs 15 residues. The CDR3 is CASSLLRQSYNEQFF. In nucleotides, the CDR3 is TGTGCCAGCAGCTTATTACGTCAGTCCTACAATGAGCAGTTCTTC. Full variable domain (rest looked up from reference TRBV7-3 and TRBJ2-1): GAGVSQTPSNKVTEKGKYVELRCDPISGHTALYWYRQSLGQGPEFLIYFQGTGAADDSGLPNDRFFAVRPEGSVSTLKIQRTERGDSAVYLCASSLLRQSYNEQFFGPGTRLTVL.

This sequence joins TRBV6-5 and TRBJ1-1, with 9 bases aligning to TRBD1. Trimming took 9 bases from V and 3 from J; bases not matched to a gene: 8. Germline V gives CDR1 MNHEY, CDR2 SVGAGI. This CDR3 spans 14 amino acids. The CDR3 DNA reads TGTGCCAGTCGATGGACAGGGGAGGACACTGAAGCTTTCTTT. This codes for CASRWTGEDTEAFF.

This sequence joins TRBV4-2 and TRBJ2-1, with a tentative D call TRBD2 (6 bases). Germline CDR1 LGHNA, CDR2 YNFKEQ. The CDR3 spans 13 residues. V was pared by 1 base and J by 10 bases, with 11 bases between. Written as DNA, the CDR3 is TGTGCCAGCAGCCAAGTCGGGGGAGAGGAGCAGTTCTTC. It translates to CASSQVGGEEQFF.

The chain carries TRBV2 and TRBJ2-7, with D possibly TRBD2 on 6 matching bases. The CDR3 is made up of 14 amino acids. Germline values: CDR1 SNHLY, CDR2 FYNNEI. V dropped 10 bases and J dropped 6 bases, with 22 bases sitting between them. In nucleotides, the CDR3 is TGTGCCACCCGACCCCGACTAGGAGGGAGCGAGCAGTACTTC. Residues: CATRPRLGGSEQYF.

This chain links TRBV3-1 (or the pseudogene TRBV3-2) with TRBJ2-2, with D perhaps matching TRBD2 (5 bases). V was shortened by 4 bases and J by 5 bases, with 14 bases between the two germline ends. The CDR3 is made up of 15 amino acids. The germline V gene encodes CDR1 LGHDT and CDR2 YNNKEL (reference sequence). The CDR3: CASSRPGWSTGELFF. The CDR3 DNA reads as TGTGCCAGCAGCCGCCCGGGGTGGAGTACCGGGGAGCTGTTTTTT.

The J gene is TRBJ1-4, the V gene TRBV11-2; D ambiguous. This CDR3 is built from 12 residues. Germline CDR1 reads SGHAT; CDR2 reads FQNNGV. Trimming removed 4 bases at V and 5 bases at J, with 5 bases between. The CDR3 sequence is CASSSYNEKLFF. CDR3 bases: TGTGCCAGCAGCTCCTACAATGAAAAACTGTTTTTT.

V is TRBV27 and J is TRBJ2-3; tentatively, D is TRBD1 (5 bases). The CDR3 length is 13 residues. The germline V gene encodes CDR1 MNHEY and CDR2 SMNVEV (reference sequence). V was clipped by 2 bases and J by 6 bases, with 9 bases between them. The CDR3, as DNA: TGTGCCAGCAGTTTAGGGGCCGGGGATACGCAGTATTTT. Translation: CASSLGAGDTQYF.

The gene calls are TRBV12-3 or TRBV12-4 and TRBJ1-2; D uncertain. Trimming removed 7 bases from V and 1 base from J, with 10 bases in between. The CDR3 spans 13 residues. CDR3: CASTDGSNYGYTF. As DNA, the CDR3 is TGTGCCAGCACCGACGGGAGTAACTATGGCTACACCTTC.

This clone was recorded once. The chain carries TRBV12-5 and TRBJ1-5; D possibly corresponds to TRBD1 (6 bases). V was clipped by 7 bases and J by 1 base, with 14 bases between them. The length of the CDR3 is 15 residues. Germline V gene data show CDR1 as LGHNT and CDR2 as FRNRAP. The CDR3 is CASAPTGQSNQPQHF. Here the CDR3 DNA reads TGTGCTAGTGCTCCCACTGGACAGAGCAATCAGCCCCAGCATTTT.

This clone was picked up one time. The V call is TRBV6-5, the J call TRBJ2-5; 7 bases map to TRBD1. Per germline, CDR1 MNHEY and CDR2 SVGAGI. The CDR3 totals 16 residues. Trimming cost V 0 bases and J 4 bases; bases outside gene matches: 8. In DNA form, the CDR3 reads TGTGCCAGCAGTTACTCGGGGACAGCCCTCGGAGAGACCCAGTACTTC. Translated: CASSYSGTALGETQYF.

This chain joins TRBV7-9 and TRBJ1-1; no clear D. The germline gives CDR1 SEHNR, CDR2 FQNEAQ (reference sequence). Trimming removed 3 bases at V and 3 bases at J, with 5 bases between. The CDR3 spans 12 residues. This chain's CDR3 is CASSFGDTEAFF. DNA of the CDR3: TGTGCCAGCAGCTTTGGAGACACTGAAGCTTTCTTT.

CDR3 amino acids: CASSHESRAEQFF. CDR3 bases: TGTGCCAGCAGTCATGAATCTCGCGCTGAGCAGTTCTTC. This chain connects TRBV6-4 to TRBJ2-1; D remains ambiguous. Germline V gene sequence: CDR1 MRHNA, CDR2 SNTAGT. Trimming removed 5 bases from V and 9 bases from J, with 14 bases in between. The CDR3 runs 13 residues.

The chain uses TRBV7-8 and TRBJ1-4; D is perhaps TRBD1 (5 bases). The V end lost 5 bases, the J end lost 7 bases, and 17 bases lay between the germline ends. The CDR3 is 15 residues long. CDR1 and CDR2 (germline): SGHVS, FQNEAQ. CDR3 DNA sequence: TGTGCCAGCAGCCAGAGACACGGGGGATTTGAAAAACTGTTTTTT. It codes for CASSQRHGGFEKLFF.

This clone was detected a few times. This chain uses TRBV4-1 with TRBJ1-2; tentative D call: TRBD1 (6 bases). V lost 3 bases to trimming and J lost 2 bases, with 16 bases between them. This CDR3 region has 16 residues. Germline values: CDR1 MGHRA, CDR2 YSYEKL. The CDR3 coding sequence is TGCGCCAGCAGCCATCTTTTGGGACACATGAACTATGGCTACACCTTC. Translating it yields CASSHLLGHMNYGYTF.

In DNA, the CDR3 is TGTGCCAGCAGCGTAGATCCTGACAGGGGGGCCCAGTACTTC. It is translated as CASSVDPDRGAQYF. The V gene is TRBV9, the J gene TRBJ2-5; 9 nucleotides match TRBD1. Trimming took 0 bases from V and 9 from J; bases not matched to a gene: 6. Germline CDR1 SGDLS, CDR2 YYNGEE. This CDR3 has 14 amino acids.

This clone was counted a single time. CDR3: CASSYSGPRREQYF. The CDR3 DNA follows: TGTGCCAGCAGTTACTCGGGGCCCAGACGGGAGCAGTACTTC. The J gene is TRBJ2-7, the V gene TRBV6-5; weak D call: TRBD1 (5 bases). This CDR3 spans 14 amino acids. The V gene's germline CDR1 is MNHEY and CDR2 SVGAGI. V lost 0 bases, J lost 7 bases, and 13 bases lay in between.

CDR3 in amino acids: CASSEGQGARAGYTF. The DNA for the CDR3 is TGTGCCAGCAGTGAAGGGCAGGGGGCAAGGGCTGGCTACACCTTC. The rearrangement uses TRBV6-1 and TRBJ1-2; 8 bases are a match to TRBD1. The CDR3 spans 15 residues. V was clipped by 1 base and J by 7 bases; unmatched bases: 8. Germline values: CDR1 MNHNS, CDR2 SASEGT.

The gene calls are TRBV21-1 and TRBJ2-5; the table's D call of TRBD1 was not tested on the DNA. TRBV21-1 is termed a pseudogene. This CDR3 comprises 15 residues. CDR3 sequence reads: CASEGGRGQQETQYF. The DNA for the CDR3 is TGTGCCAGCGAAGGGGGCAGGGGGCAACAAGAGACCCAGTACTTC.

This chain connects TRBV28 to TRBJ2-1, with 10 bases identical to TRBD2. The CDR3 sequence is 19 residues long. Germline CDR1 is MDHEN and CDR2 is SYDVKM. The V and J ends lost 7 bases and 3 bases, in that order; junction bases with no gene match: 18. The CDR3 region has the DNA TGTGCCAGCATACCACCGGGACTAGCGATTCTTCCTGGCTACAATGAGCAGTTCTTC. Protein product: CASIPPGLAILPGYNEQFF.

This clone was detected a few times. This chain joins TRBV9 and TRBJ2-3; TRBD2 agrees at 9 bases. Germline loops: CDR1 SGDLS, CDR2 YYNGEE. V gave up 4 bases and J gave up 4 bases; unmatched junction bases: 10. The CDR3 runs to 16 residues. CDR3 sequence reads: CASSYESGGTSDTQYF. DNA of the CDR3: TGTGCCAGCAGCTACGAAAGCGGGGGGACTTCAGATACGCAGTATTTT.

The CDR3 DNA is TGTGCCAGCAGCTTGCATGCAGGACGAAGGGGCGAGCAGTACTTC. This sequence encodes CASSLHAGRRGEQYF. J is TRBJ2-7 and V is TRBV5-8, with a tentative D call TRBD1 (5 bases). The CDR3 is 15 residues long. CDR1 and CDR2 (germline): SGHTS, YDEGEE. Trimming removed 1 base from V and 6 bases from J, with 17 bases in between.

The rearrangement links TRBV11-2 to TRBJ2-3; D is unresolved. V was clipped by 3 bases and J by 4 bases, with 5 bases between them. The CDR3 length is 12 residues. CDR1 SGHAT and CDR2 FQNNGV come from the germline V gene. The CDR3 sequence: CASSLAADTQYF. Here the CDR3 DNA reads TGTGCCAGCAGCTTGGCGGCAGATACGCAGTATTTT.

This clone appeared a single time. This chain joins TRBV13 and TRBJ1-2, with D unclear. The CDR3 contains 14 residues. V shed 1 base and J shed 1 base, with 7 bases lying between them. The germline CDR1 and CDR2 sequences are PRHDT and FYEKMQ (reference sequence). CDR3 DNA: TGTGCCAGCAGCTTAGCGGGTTATAACTATGGCTACACCTTC. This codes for CASSLAGYNYGYTF.

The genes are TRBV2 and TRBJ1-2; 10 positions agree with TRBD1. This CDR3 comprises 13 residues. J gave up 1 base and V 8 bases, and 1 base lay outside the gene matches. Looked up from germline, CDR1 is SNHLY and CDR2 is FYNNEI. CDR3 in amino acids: CASGDRGNYGYTF. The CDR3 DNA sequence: TGTGCCAGCGGGGACAGGGGTAACTATGGCTACACCTTC.

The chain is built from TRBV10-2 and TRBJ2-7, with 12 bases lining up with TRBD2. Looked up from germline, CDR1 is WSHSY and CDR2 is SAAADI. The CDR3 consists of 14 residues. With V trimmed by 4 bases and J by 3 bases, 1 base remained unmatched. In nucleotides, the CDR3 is TGCGCCAGCAGTGGGACTAGCGGGGTCTACGAGCAGTACTTC. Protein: CASSGTSGVYEQYF.

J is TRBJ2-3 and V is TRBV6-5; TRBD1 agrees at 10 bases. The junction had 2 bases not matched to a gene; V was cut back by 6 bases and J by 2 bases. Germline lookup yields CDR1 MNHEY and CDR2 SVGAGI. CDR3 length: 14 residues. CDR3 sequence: CASRGQGNTDTQYF. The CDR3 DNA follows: TGTGCCAGCAGGGGACAGGGGAACACAGATACGCAGTATTTT.